Below are 28 T cell receptor beta chains sequenced from a single sample in a study of OX40 agonist ivuxolimab in advanced cancers. The protocol was immunoSEQ multiplex PCR, while the TCRdb copy is restricted to in-frame clones and leaves out a portion. Of tens of thousands of clones detected, 90% to 95% appear once; the ten largest clones hold about 17%. The sample in question was CD4+ or CD8+ T cells sorted from blood, obtained in a trial of the OX40 agonist ivuxolimab. Receptors were obtained from an adult with an advanced solid tumor such as melanoma, head and neck, liver or kidney cancer.

The chain employs TRBV4-2 and TRBJ1-5; D might be TRBD1 (5 bases). The V gene's germline CDR1 is LGHNA and CDR2 YNFKEQ. V dropped 4 bases and J dropped 4 bases, with 11 bases sitting between them. The CDR3 extends over 14 amino acids. The CDR3, as DNA: TGTGCCAGCAGCCCGGGGGGAGCGAATCAGCCCCAGCATTTT. Translating it yields CASSPGGANQPQHF.

This chain connects TRBV6-5 to TRBJ2-7, with D perhaps TRBD1 (6 bases). The germline gives CDR1 MNHEY, CDR2 SVGAGI. CDR3 length: 14 residues. Trimming stripped 7 bases from V and 3 bases from J, with 16 bases between. The CDR3 is CASKGRDTIYEQYF. The DNA of the CDR3 is TGTGCCAGCAAGGGACGGGACACCATCTACGAGCAGTACTTC.

The genes are TRBV5-1 and TRBJ2-2, with 8 bases aligning to TRBD1. CDR3 length equals 14 residues. Per germline, CDR1 SGHRS and CDR2 YFSETQ. V was clipped by 4 bases and J by 9 bases; unmatched bases: 8. CDR3 protein: CASSPRQGSWELFF. Here the CDR3 DNA reads TGCGCCAGCAGCCCACGACAGGGGAGCTGGGAGCTGTTTTTT.

The rearrangement uses TRBV6-1 and TRBJ1-5; 9 nucleotides agree with TRBD1. The length of the CDR3 is 15 residues. V was pared by 5 bases and J by 3 bases, with 5 bases of the junction left unmatched. The germline V gene encodes CDR1 MNHNS and CDR2 SASEGT. The chain's CDR3 is CASSSGTGINQPQHF. The DNA for the CDR3 is TGTGCCAGCAGTTCCGGGACAGGGATCAATCAGCCCCAGCATTTT.

This clone showed up just once. The rearrangement uses TRBV14 and TRBJ2-7; possible D gene TRBD2, 7 bases. This CDR3 has 15 amino acids. V shed 0 bases and J shed 5 bases, with 14 bases lying between them. The germline V gene encodes CDR1 SGHDN and CDR2 FVKESK. The CDR3 sequence is CASSQERGGRDEQYF. CDR3 DNA sequence: TGTGCCAGCAGCCAAGAAAGGGGGGGCCGGGACGAGCAGTACTTC.

V and J are TRBV10-2 and TRBJ1-6; D is unresolved. Looked up from germline, CDR1 is WSHSY and CDR2 is SAAADI. The CDR3 length is 16 residues. Deletions cut 2 bases from V and 0 bases from J, with 8 bases between. CDR3 in DNA: TGCGCCAGCAGTGAGACCCGGAGCTCCTATAATTCACCCCTCCACTTT. Residues: CASSETRSSYNSPLHF.

The genes are TRBV6-1 and TRBJ1-1; TRBD1 matches at 7 bases. The CDR3 covers 13 residues. Per germline, CDR1 MNHNS and CDR2 SASEGT. V was pared by 6 bases and J by 6 bases, with 7 bases of the junction left unmatched. The CDR3 sequence is CASSRDSPAEAFF. The CDR3 DNA sequence: TGTGCCAGCAGCCGGGACAGTCCCGCTGAAGCTTTCTTT.

The V gene is TRBV7-8, the J gene TRBJ2-1, with 7 bases fitting TRBD2. Germline V gene data show CDR1 as SGHVS and CDR2 as FQNEAQ. J was trimmed by 0 bases and V by 3 bases; bases with no gene match: 5. The length of the CDR3 is 16 residues. CDR3 in amino acids: CASSFGGDYSYNEQFF. DNA for the CDR3: TGTGCCAGCAGCTTTGGTGGGGACTACTCCTACAATGAGCAGTTCTTC.

The rearrangement joins TRBV14 to TRBJ2-1; 7 nucleotides line up with TRBD2. The CDR3 runs to 14 residues. Germline lookup yields CDR1 SGHDN and CDR2 FVKESK. V trimming: 8 bases; J trimming: 7 bases; junction bases outside the gene matches: 11. The DNA of the CDR3 is TGTGCCAGCGGGGAAGGAGCGGGGTGGAATGAGCAGTTCTTC. Residues: CASGEGAGWNEQFF.

This clone showed up just once. The gene calls are TRBV15 and TRBJ2-7, with D unclear. The germline CDR1 and CDR2 sequences are LNHNV and YYDKDF (reference sequence). The CDR3 spans 14 residues. V lost 4 bases to trimming and J lost 10 bases, with 20 bases between them. CDR3 residues: CATSTGRLYEPQYF. The DNA for the CDR3 is TGTGCCACCAGCACTGGAAGGCTCTACGAGCCCCAGTACTTC.

The chain uses TRBV7-7 and TRBJ1-1, with D perhaps TRBD1 (6 bases). V lost 8 bases and J lost 0, with 22 bases in between. This CDR3 is built from 17 residues. Germline V gives CDR1 SSHAT, CDR2 FNYEAQ (reference sequence). CDR3 loop: CASGTGRGRDMNTEAFF. The CDR3 DNA sequence: TGTGCCAGCGGCACGGGCCGGGGGCGTGATATGAACACTGAAGCTTTCTTT. Looking up the rest from reference TRBV7-7 and TRBJ1-1 gives the full variable domain: GAGVSQSPRYKVTKRGQDVTLRCDPISSHATLYWYQQALGQGPEFLTYFNYEAQPDKSGLPSDRFSAERPEGSISTLTIQRTEQRDSAMYRCASGTGRGRDMNTEAFFGQGTRLTVV.

V and J are TRBV27 and TRBJ2-1; 13 nucleotides agree with TRBD2. CDR1 is MNHEY and CDR2 is SMNVEV in the germline V gene (reference sequence). Unmatched junction bases numbered 6, after V lost 1 base and J lost 6 bases. This CDR3 spans 17 amino acids. Here the CDR3 DNA reads TGTGCCAGCAGTTTATTGGGGACTAGCGGGGCCCCCAATGAGCAGTTCTTC. Its translation is CASSLLGTSGAPNEQFF.

This clone has a handful of counts. V gene TRBV6-1 combines with J gene TRBJ1-3; 8 nucleotides line up with TRBD1. Germline V gene data show CDR1 as MNHNS and CDR2 as SASEGT. V lost 2 bases, J lost 8 bases, and 11 bases stayed unmatched. The CDR3 has 16 residues. The CDR3 spells CASSEPVAGGADTIYF. The CDR3 nucleotides are TGTGCCAGCAGTGAACCCGTGGCAGGGGGCGCGGACACCATATATTTT.

This sequence joins TRBV5-5 and TRBJ2-2; 8 positions agree with TRBD2. There are 16 residues in the CDR3. Germline V gene sequence: CDR1 SGHKS, CDR2 YYEKEE (reference sequence). Trimming cost V 4 bases and J 0 bases; bases outside gene matches: 5. The CDR3 loop reads CASSPSGGSNTGELFF. In DNA form, the CDR3 reads TGTGCCAGCAGCCCCTCGGGAGGGTCGAACACCGGGGAGCTGTTTTTT.

V usage is TRBV30 and J usage is TRBJ1-1; TRBD1 is a possible D gene (5 bases). V dropped 4 bases and J dropped 3 bases, with 15 bases sitting between them. This CDR3 contains 14 residues. Germline assignment: CDR1 GTSNPN and CDR2 SVGIG (reference sequence). The CDR3 DNA reads TGTGCCTGGACCTGGGGCAGGCCCGACACTGAAGCTTTCTTT. Translated, it gives CAWTWGRPDTEAFF.

The CDR3 DNA is TGTGCCAGCAGCTTAGCGCTTCCGGCGACTGGGGACGAGCAGTACTTC. Its protein is CASSLALPATGDEQYF. This chain links TRBV7-2 with TRBJ2-7; D is unresolved. Trimming left V 0 bases short and J 5 bases short, with 17 bases between. Per germline, CDR1 SGHTA and CDR2 FQGNSA. There are 16 residues in the CDR3. The whole variable domain, remainder taken from reference TRBV7-2 and TRBJ2-7, is GAGVSQSPSNKVTEKGKDVELRCDPISGHTALYWYRQSLGQGLEFLIYFQGNSAPDKSGLPSDRFSAERTGGSVSTLTIQRTQQEDSAVYLCASSLALPATGDEQYFGPGTRLTVT.

This rearrangement joins TRBV4-1 to TRBJ1-2; 9 bases line up with TRBD1. The V segment lost 2 bases and the J segment 5 bases; nucleotides outside the gene matches: 6. Germline V gene lookup returns CDR1 MGHRA and CDR2 YSYEKL. This CDR3 contains 15 residues. The CDR3 here is CASSQRDRDFYGYTF. Here the CDR3 DNA reads TGCGCCAGCAGCCAACGGGACAGGGACTTTTATGGCTACACCTTC.

The chain recombines TRBV6-6 with TRBJ1-3; 7 bases are a match to TRBD1. This CDR3 is built from 16 residues. CDR1 is MNHNY, CDR2 SVGAGI, per germline (reference sequence). V was clipped by 2 bases and J by 0 bases; unmatched bases: 4. The CDR3: CASSYRGGSSGNTIYF. In DNA, the CDR3 is TGTGCCAGCAGTTACCGAGGGGGCTCCTCTGGAAACACCATATATTTT.

The rearrangement uses TRBV29-1 and TRBJ2-4, with D uncertain. Germline CDR1 SQVTM, CDR2 ANQGSEA. V shed 4 bases and J shed 2 bases, with 9 bases lying between them. The CDR3 spans 13 residues. CDR3 coding DNA: TGCAGCGTTGTGCTACAGACCAAAAACATTCAGTACTTC. This encodes CSVVLQTKNIQYF.

This chain connects TRBV10-3 to TRBJ2-1; D tentatively fits TRBD1 or TRBD2 (6 bases each). The CDR3 covers 15 residues. Germline V gives CDR1 ENHRY, CDR2 SYGVKD. Trimming shortened V by 3 bases and J by 10 bases, and 19 bases separated the two germline ends. CDR3 region: CAISDLAGGRWEQFF. CDR3 in DNA: TGTGCCATCAGTGATTTAGCTGGGGGGCGATGGGAGCAGTTCTTC.

This clone has just one count. The chain carries TRBV28 and TRBJ2-7; 12 bases align to TRBD2. This CDR3 is 16 amino acids long. CDR1 is MDHEN, CDR2 SYDVKM, per germline. V trimming: 7 bases; J trimming: 4 bases; junction bases outside the gene matches: 11. The CDR3 here is CASTTRASGGGYEQYF. DNA of the CDR3: TGTGCCAGCACCACCAGAGCTAGCGGGGGGGGGTACGAGCAGTACTTC.

The CDR3 region is CASSLRDPTSYGYTF. As DNA, the CDR3 is TGTGCCAGCAGCCTACGGGACCCTACCTCCTATGGCTACACCTTC. The chain employs TRBV11-2 and TRBJ1-2; weak D call: TRBD1 (5 bases). CDR3 size: 15 residues. The germline CDR1 and CDR2 sequences are SGHAT and FQNNGV. Trimming took off 5 bases at V and 4 bases at J, with 17 bases between the two ends.

This clone was seen once. The gene calls are TRBV7-9 and TRBJ1-4, with D possibly TRBD1 on 6 matching bases. Germline assignment: CDR1 SEHNR and CDR2 FQNEAQ (reference sequence). This CDR3 spans 14 amino acids. V lost 5 bases and J 7 bases, leaving 14 bases between the germline ends. CDR3: CASSPRGPVEKLFF. For the CDR3, the DNA is TGTGCCAGCAGCCCCAGGGGTCCTGTTGAAAAACTGTTTTTT.

The chain couples TRBV4-1 to TRBJ2-3, with 11 bases lining up with TRBD2. The germline CDR1 and CDR2 sequences are MGHRA and YSYEKL. This CDR3 has 18 amino acids. The ends lost 0 bases at V and 2 bases at J; junction bases unmatched: 7. The CDR3 DNA follows: TGCGCCAGCAGCCAAGATAGCGGGGGGGCCGATCTCACAGATACGCAGTATTTT. This codes for CASSQDSGGADLTDTQYF.

The chain employs TRBV27 and TRBJ1-5, with 8 positions matching TRBD1. Germline CDR1 reads MNHEY; CDR2 reads SMNVEV (reference sequence). This CDR3 is built from 14 residues. V was pared by 5 bases and J by 2 bases, with 2 bases of the junction left unmatched. CDR3 nucleotides: TGTGCCAGCAGTATACAGGGGGGCAATCAGCCCCAGCATTTT. It is translated as CASSIQGGNQPQHF.

The chain has TRBV27 and TRBJ1-2; possible D gene TRBD1, 5 bases. This CDR3 has 11 amino acids. V was cut by 6 bases and J by 8 bases, with 10 bases left in between. Germline-derived CDR1 and CDR2 are MNHEY and SMNVEV (reference sequence). CDR3 protein: CASSQGWGYTF. CDR3 nucleotide sequence: TGTGCCAGCAGCCAGGGTTGGGGCTACACCTTC.

The rearrangement links TRBV21-1 to TRBJ1-2; the table's D gene call, TRBD1, was not cross checked with the DNA. TRBV21-1 is a pseudogene segment. The CDR3 runs 15 residues. The CDR3, as DNA: TGTGCCAGCAGCAAAGCGGTTAGACAGGTCTATGGCTACACCTTC. It yields the protein CASSKAVRQVYGYTF.

The chain recombines TRBV6-5 with TRBJ2-5, with 7 bases identical to TRBD2. Germline loops: CDR1 MNHEY, CDR2 SVGAGI. Trimming at V came to 5 bases and at J to 2 bases, leaving 8 bases not matched to a gene. The CDR3 is 15 residues long. For the CDR3, the DNA is TGTGCCAGCAGTCCGCCGGGACTATCTCAAGAGACCCAGTACTTC. Protein sequence: CASSPPGLSQETQYF.